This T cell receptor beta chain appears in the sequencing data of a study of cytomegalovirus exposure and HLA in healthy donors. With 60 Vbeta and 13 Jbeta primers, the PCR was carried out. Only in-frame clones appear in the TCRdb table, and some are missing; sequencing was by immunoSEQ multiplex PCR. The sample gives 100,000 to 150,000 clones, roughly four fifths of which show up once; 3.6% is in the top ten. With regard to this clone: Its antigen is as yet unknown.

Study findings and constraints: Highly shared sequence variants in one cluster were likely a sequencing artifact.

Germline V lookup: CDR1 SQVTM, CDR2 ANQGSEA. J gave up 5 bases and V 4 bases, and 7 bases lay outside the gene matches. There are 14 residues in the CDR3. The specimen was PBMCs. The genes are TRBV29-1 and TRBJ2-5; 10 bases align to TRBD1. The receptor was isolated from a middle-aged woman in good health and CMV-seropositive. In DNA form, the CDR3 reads TGCAGCGTTGCTCCGACAGGGGGCGGGGAGACCCAGTACTTC. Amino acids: CSVAPTGGGETQYF.